These 30 T cell receptor beta chains came from one sample sequenced in a study of radiotherapy plus CTLA-4 blockade in lung cancer. TCRdb's table, derived via immunoSEQ multiplex PCR, lists solely in-frame clones and lacks some. This table holds some 94,000 clones, roughly 80% found once. Sequenced here: peripheral blood, sampled from a patient treated with radiotherapy plus ipilimumab. The receptor source for this set is a human donor with non-small cell lung cancer that progressed on radiotherapy plus ipilimumab.

The chain has TRBV5-1 and TRBJ2-3, with D maybe TRBD2 (6 bases). Germline CDR1 reads SGHRS; CDR2 reads YFSETQ. Trimming left V 7 bases short and J 5 bases short, with 14 bases between. The CDR3 has 13 residues. CDR3 nucleotide sequence: TGCGCCAGCTTCTCCACGGGAGAAGATACGCAGTATTTT. Its protein product is CASFSTGEDTQYF. The whole variable domain, remainder taken from reference TRBV5-1 and TRBJ2-3, is KAGVTQTPRYLIKTRGQQVTLSCSPISGHRSVSWYQQTPGQGLQFLFEYFSETQRNKGNFPGRFSGRQFSNSRSEMNVSTLELGDSALYLCASFSTGEDTQYFGPGTRLTVL.

The J gene is TRBJ2-4, the V gene TRBV6-1; the D gene is possibly TRBD2 (5 bases). Germline CDR1 and CDR2: MNHNS and SASEGT. V dropped 4 bases and J dropped 12 bases, with 13 bases sitting between them. The CDR3 has 12 residues. The CDR3 region is CASSVLRETQYF. As DNA, the CDR3 is TGTGCCAGCAGTGTTCTCCGGGAAACTCAGTACTTC.

The chain uses TRBV28 and TRBJ2-3; TRBD2 matches 12 bases. Germline V lookup: CDR1 MDHEN, CDR2 SYDVKM. The trim removed 3 bases at V and 5 bases at J, leaving 3 bases unmatched. The CDR3 totals 15 residues. CDR3 residues: CASSFRLAGVDTQYF. The CDR3 DNA follows: TGTGCCAGCAGTTTCCGACTAGCGGGAGTAGATACGCAGTATTTT. Supplemented by reference TRBV28 and TRBJ2-3, the full variable domain reads DVKVTQSSRYLVKRTGEKVFLECVQDMDHENMFWYRQDPGLGLRLIYFSYDVKMKEKGDIPEGYSVSREKKERFSLILESASTNQTSMYLCASSFRLAGVDTQYFGPGTRLTVL.

This chain connects TRBV28 to TRBJ2-7, with 7 positions matching TRBD2. CDR1 is MDHEN and CDR2 is SYDVKM in the germline V gene. The CDR3 covers 12 residues. V shed 10 bases, J shed 2 bases, and the junction held 5 bases outside the gene matches. DNA for the CDR3: TGTGCCACAGTTCGGGGGGCCTACGAGCAGTACTTC. Its translation is CATVRGAYEQYF.

The chain couples TRBV27 to TRBJ2-1, with TRBD1 matching over 7 bases. The germline gives CDR1 MNHEY, CDR2 SMNVEV (reference sequence). CDR3 length equals 13 residues. The junction had 7 bases not matched to a gene; V was cut back by 4 bases and J by 10 bases. The CDR3 sequence: CASSYRQGGEQFF. The CDR3 nucleotides are TGTGCCAGCAGTTACCGACAGGGCGGAGAGCAGTTCTTC.

The V gene is TRBV15, the J gene TRBJ1-2, with D possibly being TRBD1 (5 bases). CDR1 and CDR2 from the germline V gene are LNHNV and YYDKDF (reference sequence). The V end was cut by 0 bases, the J end by 8 bases, with 13 bases between. This CDR3 spans 14 amino acids. The CDR3 DNA is TGTGCCACCAGCAGAGATAGGCAGGGCTACGGCTACACCTTC. Its protein product is CATSRDRQGYGYTF.

This CDR3 reads CASSLWSSANEKLFF. CDR3 nucleotides: TGTGCCAGCAGTTTATGGAGCAGCGCTAATGAAAAACTGTTTTTT. J is TRBJ1-4 and V is TRBV27; D is unresolved. CDR1 is MNHEY and CDR2 is SMNVEV in the germline V gene (reference sequence). V was clipped by 1 base and J by 3 bases, with 9 bases between them. The CDR3 extends over 15 amino acids.

The gene calls are TRBV10-1 and TRBJ2-7, with D uncertain. This CDR3 is built from 13 residues. V lost 3 bases and J 7 bases, leaving 13 bases between the germline ends. Germline V gives CDR1 WNHNN, CDR2 SYGVQD (reference sequence). This CDR3 reads CASSDPGREEQYF. DNA for the CDR3: TGCGCCAGCAGTGATCCAGGACGTGAAGAGCAGTACTTC.

This chain connects TRBV10-3 to TRBJ2-3; D is ambiguous. Germline assignment: CDR1 ENHRY and CDR2 SYGVKD. Trimming pared 0 bases from V and 0 bases from J, leaving 10 bases between. This CDR3 contains 16 residues. CDR3 loop: CAISESGRSSTDTQYF. The CDR3 nucleotides are TGTGCCATCAGTGAGTCCGGCAGGAGTAGCACAGATACGCAGTATTTT.

This chain uses TRBV28 with TRBJ1-4, with a weak D call TRBD1 (6 bases). The CDR3 length is 12 residues. Deletions cut 11 bases from V and 4 bases from J, with 11 bases between. Looked up from germline, CDR1 is MDHEN and CDR2 is SYDVKM. CDR3 DNA: TGTGCCGAACAGGGCCGTAATGAAAAACTGTTTTTT. It translates to CAEQGRNEKLFF.

Note on this clone: This CDR3 is also generated by other DNA sequences in the sample. The V call is TRBV30, the J call TRBJ1-4; possible D gene TRBD1, 5 bases. The germline V gene encodes CDR1 GTSNPN and CDR2 SVGIG (reference sequence). The CDR3 has 16 residues. V was clipped by 3 bases and J by 5 bases, with 19 bases between them. Here the CDR3 DNA reads TGTGCCTGGAGCGTACTGGGGGGAGTTGGCAATGAAAAACTGTTTTTT. Translation gives CAWSVLGGVGNEKLFF.

The chain is built from TRBV6-1 and TRBJ1-3; D gene unclear. The V end lost 0 bases, the J end lost 2 bases, and 8 bases lay between the germline ends. This CDR3 spans 15 amino acids. Germline V CDR1 and CDR2: MNHNS, SASEGT. DNA for the CDR3: TGTGCCAGCAGTGAAGCAGGAAGAACTGGAAACACCATATATTTT. This codes for CASSEAGRTGNTIYF.

With respect to this clone: One end of the junction does not line up with germline, which may come from a read error. The genes are TRBV6-5 and TRBJ2-7; 10 nucleotides align to TRBD2. CDR3 size: 13 residues. Germline V gene sequence: CDR1 MNHEY, CDR2 SVGAGI. The CDR3: CANSAGTSDEQYF. CDR3 in DNA: TGTGCCAACAGTGCCGGGACTAGCGACGAGCAGTACTTC.

The chain uses TRBV11-3 and TRBJ1-2; D not certain. CDR3 size: 17 residues. Germline V gene data show CDR1 as SGHNT and CDR2 as YENEEA. V was pared by 5 bases and J by 4 bases, with 23 bases between. The CDR3 DNA reads as TGTGCCAGCAGCAGTAACAGCTATCTCGGAAAGACCTATGGCTACACCTTC. Protein: CASSSNSYLGKTYGYTF.

The rearrangement joins TRBV9 to TRBJ2-3, with 11 bases identical to TRBD2. Germline CDR1 is SGDLS and CDR2 is YYNGEE. After removal of 4 bases from V and 4 bases from J, the junction contained 8 bases not matched to a gene. The length of the CDR3 is 16 residues. The CDR3 spells CASSTGTSGVSDTQYF. The CDR3 DNA is TGTGCCAGCAGCACGGGGACTAGCGGAGTTTCAGATACGCAGTATTTT.

Only one count was recorded for this clone. V usage is TRBV6-5 and J usage is TRBJ2-2; weak D call: TRBD2 (6 bases). The CDR3 runs to 14 residues. V was cut by 5 bases and J by 2 bases, with 9 bases left in between. The V gene's germline CDR1 is MNHEY and CDR2 SVGAGI. This CDR3 reads CASSGTSNTGELFF. The CDR3 DNA follows: TGTGCCAGCAGTGGGACTTCAAACACCGGGGAGCTGTTTTTT.

V and J are TRBV5-1 and TRBJ1-2; a possible D gene is TRBD1 (5 bases). V dropped 4 bases and J dropped 3 bases, with 7 bases sitting between them. CDR3 length equals 12 residues. Germline V lookup: CDR1 SGHRS, CDR2 YFSETQ. This CDR3 is CASSGGDYGYTF. CDR3 sequence (DNA): TGCGCCAGCAGCGGGGGGGACTATGGCTACACCTTC.

CDR3 sequence reads: CASSVTGLMEQYV. The CDR3 DNA sequence: TGTGCCAGCAGCGTTACAGGGCTCATGGAGCAGTACGTC. This chain uses TRBV11-2 with TRBJ2-7; TRBD1 is a possible D gene (6 bases). Trimming removed 5 bases at V and 7 bases at J, with 15 bases between. The CDR3 has 13 amino acids. Germline lookup yields CDR1 SGHAT and CDR2 FQNNGV.

The chain recombines TRBV5-4 with TRBJ2-2, with D tentatively TRBD1 (5 bases). The V end lost 4 bases, the J end lost 3 bases, and 10 bases lay between the germline ends. This CDR3 is built from 14 residues. Germline CDR1 and CDR2: SGHNT and YYREEE (reference sequence). The CDR3 sequence: CASSRDRYTGELFF. CDR3 DNA sequence: TGTGCCAGCAGCCGAGACAGATACACCGGGGAGCTGTTTTTT.

The genes are TRBV10-3 and TRBJ2-3; D remains unclear. V lost 3 bases and J lost 6, with 7 bases in between. The germline V gene encodes CDR1 ENHRY and CDR2 SYGVKD. The CDR3 is 12 residues long. The CDR3 reads CAISDLGDTQYF. In DNA form, the CDR3 reads TGTGCCATCAGTGACCTGGGGGATACGCAGTATTTT.

The chain couples TRBV12-5 to TRBJ2-3, with D maybe TRBD2 (5 bases). The CDR3 consists of 13 residues. Germline V CDR1 and CDR2: LGHNT, FRNRAP. Trimming cost V 6 bases and J 2 bases, with 9 bases left between them. The CDR3 bases are TGTGCTAGTGGACACGGGATCACAGATACGCAGTATTTT. Its protein product is CASGHGITDTQYF.

This chain joins TRBV6-6 and TRBJ2-2; the D gene is possibly TRBD1 (5 bases). V lost 6 bases to trimming and J lost 0 bases, with 5 bases between them. The CDR3 runs 13 residues. Germline V CDR1 and CDR2: MNHNY, SVGAGI (reference sequence). CDR3 nucleotide sequence: TGTGCCAGCAGGGGGCCGAACACCGGGGAGCTGTTTTTT. This encodes CASRGPNTGELFF.

This chain links TRBV2 with TRBJ1-5, with unresolved D. Trimming shortened V by 4 bases and J by 1 base, and 14 bases separated the two germline ends. The length of the CDR3 is 16 residues. Germline V lookup: CDR1 SNHLY, CDR2 FYNNEI. The CDR3 nucleotides are TGTGCCAGCAGTGTAGAGAAAGGGAAAAGCAATCAGCCCCAGCATTTT. Protein product: CASSVEKGKSNQPQHF.

This clone was detected a few times. V usage is TRBV10-3 and J usage is TRBJ2-7, with 7 bases identical to TRBD1. CDR3 length equals 14 residues. Trimming removed 5 bases from V and 2 bases from J; junction bases left unmatched: 6. Germline assignment: CDR1 ENHRY and CDR2 SYGVKD. The CDR3 DNA follows: TGTGCCATCAGTCACAGGGGCCCAACCTACGAGCAGTACTTC. Translation: CAISHRGPTYEQYF.

The rearrangement joins TRBV28 to TRBJ1-4; D uncertain. The germline CDR1 and CDR2 sequences are MDHEN and SYDVKM. V lost 2 bases to trimming and J lost 6 bases, with 10 bases between them. This CDR3 region has 14 residues. The CDR3 bases are TGTGCCAGCAGTTTAACTGGGAATCATGAAAAACTGTTTTTT. Translation gives CASSLTGNHEKLFF.

This sequence joins TRBV2 and TRBJ1-2; D is unclear. The ends were cut back, 4 bases at V and 2 bases at J, with 11 bases in the middle. The CDR3 length is 14 residues. The germline gives CDR1 SNHLY, CDR2 FYNNEI. Here the CDR3 DNA reads TGTGCCAGCAGTGGTCGGACGGGGAACTATGGCTACACCTTC. Translating it yields CASSGRTGNYGYTF. The complete variable domain, with remaining parts taken from reference TRBV2 and TRBJ1-2, reads EPEVTQTPSHQVTQMGQEVILRCVPISNHLYFYWYRQILGQKVEFLVSFYNNEISEKSEIFDDQFSVERPDGSNFTLKIRSTKLEDSAMYFCASSGRTGNYGYTFGSGTRLTVV.

This clone was detected only once. This chain joins TRBV28 and TRBJ2-7; 9 bases align to TRBD1. This CDR3 comprises 15 residues. V dropped 4 bases and J dropped 0; count of bases not matched to a gene: 4. Germline V CDR1 and CDR2: MDHEN, SYDVKM. Here the CDR3 DNA reads TGTGCCAGCAGTTACGACAGGGGGTCCTCCTACGAGCAGTACTTC. Translation: CASSYDRGSSYEQYF.

In DNA form, the CDR3 reads TGTGCCAGCAGCTTAGTCGGCCTCGCCTATGGCTACACCTTC. The encoded protein is CASSLVGLAYGYTF. This chain connects TRBV7-8 to TRBJ1-2; D uncertain. The V and J ends lost 1 base and 4 bases respectively, with 10 bases between them. Germline V lookup: CDR1 SGHVS, CDR2 FQNEAQ. The CDR3 consists of 14 residues.

This clone showed up just a few times. The identical CDR3 is also encoded by other nucleotide sequences in the sample. The chain carries TRBV27 and TRBJ2-1; D is unclear. Germline-derived CDR1 and CDR2 are MNHEY and SMNVEV (reference sequence). The V end was cut by 2 bases, the J end by 1 base, with 3 bases between. This CDR3 has 13 residues. The CDR3 sequence is CASSLVSYNEQFF. CDR3 DNA sequence: TGTGCCAGCAGTTTAGTTTCCTACAATGAGCAGTTCTTC.

In regard to this clone: Different DNA sequences within this sample yield the same CDR3. The V gene is TRBV2, the J gene TRBJ1-5; TRBD1 aligns across 9 bases. The CDR3 has 17 residues. Germline CDR1 reads SNHLY; CDR2 reads FYNNEI. With V trimmed by 4 bases and J by 3 bases, 10 bases remained unmatched. As DNA, the CDR3 is TGTGCCAGCAGTGCACGACAGGGGGATCCGAACAATCAGCCCCAGCATTTT. Its translation is CASSARQGDPNNQPQHF.